The present T cell receptor (beta chain) was sequenced within a study of shared clonotypes between healthy human individuals. Sequencing used immunoSEQ multiplex PCR; TCRdb keeps in-frame clones, though not all of them. The sample lists roughly 760,000 clones, 74% occurring once. The length of the CDR3 is 18 residues. Germline lookup yields CDR1 MGHRA and CDR2 YSYEKL. With 3 bases clipped from V and 0 bases from J, the junction kept 4 bases outside the gene matches. The chain uses TRBV4-1 and TRBJ2-6, with 11 bases identical to TRBD1. The source material was memory CD4+ T cells sorted from blood. The subset denotes: CD45RA-negative fraction. The receptor was isolated from a woman aged 25 to 45 in good health. The chain's CDR3 is CASSQGTGGISGANVLTF. CDR3 bases: TGCGCCAGCAGCCAGGGGACAGGGGGTATCTCTGGGGCCAACGTCCTGACTTTC.